This is a list of T cell receptor beta chains from one sample in a study of post-analysis software for immune sequencing data. MiXCR was run by TCRdb on the PCR reads, yielding one entry per CDR3 protein. The sample includes about half a million distinct CDR3 sequences, around 34% of them seen just once. The sample was blood. All receptors come from a girl under 18 with multiple sclerosis. Both conserved end residues are part of each CDR3. D genes are given only for firm matches. Clone size is stated in some rows and not others, as once, few, many or a class when expanded.

J | D | size | length | V | DNA | CDR3
TRBJ2-7 | NA | few | 18 | TRBV4-1 | TGCGCCAGCAGCCAGGCAGATACCCGGGACATCTTAGCCTACGAGCAGTACTTC | CASSQADTRDILAYEQYF
TRBJ2-5 | NA | few | 15 | TRBV9 | TGTGCCAGCAGCGTAGGCCCCGACAGCCAAGAGACCCAGTACTTC | CASSVGPDSQETQYF
TRBJ1-2 | NA | NA | 16 | TRBV5-1 | TGCGCCAGCAGCTTGGGTGGGGACACATCTAACTATGGCTACACCTTC | CASSLGGDTSNYGYTF
TRBJ2-3 | NA | few | 12 | TRBV6-6 | TGTGCCAGCAGCCCCGGGCCGCGTCCGCAGTATTTT | CASSPGPRPQYF
TRBJ1-2 | NA | few | 13 | TRBV12-3/TRBV12-4 | TGTGCCAGCGCCCCACAGATCTTGGATGGCTACACCTTC | CASAPQILDGYTF
TRBJ2-7 | NA | NA | 13 | TRBV20-1 | TGCAGTGCCCCACACAGCCGCACCTACGAGCAGTACTTC | CSAPHSRTYEQYF
TRBJ2-5 | NA | few | 13 | TRBV20-1 | TGCAGTGCTAGTCCACTAGCCCGCGAGACCCAGTACTTC | CSASPLARETQYF
TRBJ1-2 | TRBD1 | few | 16 | TRBV7-2 | TGTGCCAGCAGCTTAGGGTATTCGACAGGGGGTGATGGCTACACCTTC | CASSLGYSTGGDGYTF
TRBJ2-1 | NA | NA | 14 | TRBV6-5 | TGTGCCAGCAGTTGGAGGGGGGACCACAATGAGCAGTTCTTC | CASSWRGDHNEQFF
TRBJ2-1 | TRBD2 | few | 16 | TRBV24-1 | TGTGCCACCAGTGACACCCTAGCGGGGGCCCGCAATGAGCAGTTCTTC | CATSDTLAGARNEQFF
TRBJ2-5 | TRBD2 | few | 15 | TRBV7-2 | TGTGCCAGCAGCTTGAACGGGGGGTCACAAGAGACCCAGTACTTC | CASSLNGGSQETQYF
TRBJ2-7 | NA | NA | 13 | TRBV7-2 | TGTGCCAGCAGCTTAAGGCCCATGGGGATTCAGTACTTC | CASSLRPMGIQYF
TRBJ2-5 | NA | NA | 12 | TRBV2 | TGTGCCAGCCGGCAGGGCGGAGAGACCCAGTACTTC | CASRQGGETQYF
TRBJ2-7 | NA | many | 15 | TRBV19 | TGTGCCAGTAGTATCTGGGCTAGCGAGACCTACGAGCAGTACTTC | CASSIWASETYEQYF
TRBJ2-5 | NA | few | 15 | TRBV11-2 | TGTGCCAGCAGCTTAGGTGGAGGACAACAAGAGACCCAGTACTTC | CASSLGGGQQETQYF
TRBJ2-3 | TRBD2 | many | 16 | TRBV4-1 | TGCGCCAGCAGCCCACAACTAGCGGGGGGGGCAGGTACGCAGTATTTT | CASSPQLAGGAGTQYF
TRBJ2-5 | TRBD2 | NA | 15 | TRBV20-1 | TGCAGTGCTTTGCTAGCGGGGGATCACCAAGAGACCCAGTACTTC | CSALLAGDHQETQYF
TRBJ2-5 | NA | NA | 14 | TRBV5-1 | TGCGCCAGCAGCTTCCTAGACGGAGGAGAGACCCAGTACTTC | CASSFLDGGETQYF
TRBJ2-3 | NA | NA | 17 | TRBV20-1 | TGCAGTGCCCGTCGGGGTGGCCAGGGACGGTTAAGAGATACGCAGTATTTT | CSARRGGQGRLRDTQYF
TRBJ2-3 | TRBD2 | NA | 15 | TRBV2 | TGTGCCAGCAGTGCGACTAGCGGGGGGGCTAATACGCAGTATTTT | CASSATSGGANTQYF
TRBJ1-4 | TRBD1 | once | 14 | TRBV5-6 | TGTGCCAGCAGCCGGACAGGGGTCGGTGAAAAACTGTTTTTT | CASSRTGVGEKLFF
TRBJ2-4 | TRBD1 | NA | 16 | TRBV5-1 | TGCGCCAGCAGCTTGGCCCCCGGGACAGTATCAAACATTCAGTACTTC | CASSLAPGTVSNIQYF
TRBJ2-2 | NA | NA | 15 | TRBV12-3/TRBV12-4 | TGTGCCAGCAGGCACCCTACAGGGAATGCCGGGGAGCTGTTTTTT | CASRHPTGNAGELFF
TRBJ1-1 | TRBD1 | NA | 14 | TRBV5-1 | TGCGCCGGCAGGACCACCCAGGGGGGGGCTGAAGCTTTCTTT | CAGRTTQGGAEAFF
TRBJ2-1 | NA | NA | 15 | TRBV29-1 | TGCAGCGTTGAGGAGCCTTGGCGGCCCTACAATGAGCAGTTCTTC | CSVEEPWRPYNEQFF
TRBJ2-3 | NA | NA | 17 | TRBV29-1 | TGCAGCGTTGAAGGAGCCTGGACGGGTCTTAGCACAGATACGCAGTATTTT | CSVEGAWTGLSTDTQYF